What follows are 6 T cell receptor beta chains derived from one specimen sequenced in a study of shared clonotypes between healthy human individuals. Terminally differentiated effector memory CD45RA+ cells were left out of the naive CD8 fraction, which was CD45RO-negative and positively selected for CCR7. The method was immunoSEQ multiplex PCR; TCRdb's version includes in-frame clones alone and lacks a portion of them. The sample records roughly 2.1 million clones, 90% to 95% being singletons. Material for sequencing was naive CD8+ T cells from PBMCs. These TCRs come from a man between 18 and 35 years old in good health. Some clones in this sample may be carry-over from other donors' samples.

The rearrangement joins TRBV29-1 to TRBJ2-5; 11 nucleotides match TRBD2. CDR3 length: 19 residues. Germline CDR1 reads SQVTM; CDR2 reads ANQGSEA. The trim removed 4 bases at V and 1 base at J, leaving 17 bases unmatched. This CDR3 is CSVGVRDQGLAAPQETQYF. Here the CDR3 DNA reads TGCAGCGTTGGGGTCCGGGACCAGGGACTAGCGGCACCCCAAGAGACCCAGTACTTC. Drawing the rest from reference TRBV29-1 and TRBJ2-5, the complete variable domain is SAVISQKPSRDICQRGTSLTIQCQVDSQVTMMFWYRQQPGQSLTLIATANQGSEATYESGFVIDKFPISRPNLTFSTLTVSNMSPEDSSIYLCSVGVRDQGLAAPQETQYFGPGTRLLVL.

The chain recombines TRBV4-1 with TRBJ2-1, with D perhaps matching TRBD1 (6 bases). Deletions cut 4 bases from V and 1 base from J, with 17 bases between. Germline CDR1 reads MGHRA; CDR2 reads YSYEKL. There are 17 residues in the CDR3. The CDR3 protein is CASSPSLGAWSYNEQFF. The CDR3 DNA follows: TGCGCCAGCAGCCCATCCTTGGGGGCATGGTCCTACAATGAGCAGTTCTTC.

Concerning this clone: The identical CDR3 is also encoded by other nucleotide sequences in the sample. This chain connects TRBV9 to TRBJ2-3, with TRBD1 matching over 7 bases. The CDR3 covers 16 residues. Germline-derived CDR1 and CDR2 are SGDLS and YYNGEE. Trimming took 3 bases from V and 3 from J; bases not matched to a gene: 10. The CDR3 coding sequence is TGTGCCAGCAGCGAAAGAGGGGGACAGCCAACAGATACGCAGTATTTT. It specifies CASSERGGQPTDTQYF. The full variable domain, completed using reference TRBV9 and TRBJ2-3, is DSGVTQTPKHLITATGQRVTLRCSPRSGDLSVYWYQQSLDQGLQFLIQYYNGEERAKGNILERFSAQQFPDLHSELNLSSLELGDSALYFCASSERGGQPTDTQYFGPGTRLTVL.

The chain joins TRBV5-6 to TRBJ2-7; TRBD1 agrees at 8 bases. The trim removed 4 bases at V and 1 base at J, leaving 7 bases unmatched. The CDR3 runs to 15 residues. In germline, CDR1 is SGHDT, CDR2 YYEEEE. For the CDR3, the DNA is TGTGCCAGCAGCCCAGGACAGGGTATTTCCTACGAGCAGTACTTC. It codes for CASSPGQGISYEQYF.

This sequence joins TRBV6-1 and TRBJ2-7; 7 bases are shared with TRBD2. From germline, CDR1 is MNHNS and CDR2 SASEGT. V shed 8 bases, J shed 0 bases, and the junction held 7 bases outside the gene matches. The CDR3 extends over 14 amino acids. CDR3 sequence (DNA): TGTGCCAGCCATTCCCGGGGGGACTCCTACGAGCAGTACTTC. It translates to CASHSRGDSYEQYF.

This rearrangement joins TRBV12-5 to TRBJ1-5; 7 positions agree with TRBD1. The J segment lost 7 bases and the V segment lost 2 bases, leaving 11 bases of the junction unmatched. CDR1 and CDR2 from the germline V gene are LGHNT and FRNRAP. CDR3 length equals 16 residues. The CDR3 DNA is TGTGCTAGTGGTTTGCCCCAAACAGGGGCGGGACAGCCCCAGCATTTT. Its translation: CASGLPQTGAGQPQHF.